Below are 20 T cell receptor beta chains sequenced from a single sample in a study of shared clonotypes between healthy human individuals. Naive CD8 cells lacked CD45RO and underwent positive selection for CCR7, leaving out terminally differentiated effector memory CD45RA+ cells. Using immunoSEQ multiplex PCR, the repertoire was profiled, and TCRdb retains in-frame clones only, with some absent. The profile shows around 2,000,000 clones, 85% to 95% of them singletons. Sequences were obtained from naive CD8+ T cells from PBMCs. The receptors were sampled from a man aged 18 to 30 in good health. Some clones in this sample may be carry-over from other donors' samples.

The chain employs TRBV27 and TRBJ1-5; D call uncertain. Trimming took 5 bases from V and 5 from J, leaving 19 bases between them. Germline CDR1 is MNHEY and CDR2 is SMNVEV (reference sequence). The CDR3 has 16 amino acids. CDR3 sequence: CASSKGRGFIDQPQHF. The CDR3 bases are TGTGCCAGCAGTAAGGGTCGTGGGTTTATTGATCAGCCCCAGCATTTT.

To note about this clone: This sample also contains other DNA sequences that code for the same CDR3. The chain employs TRBV28 and TRBJ1-5; the D is unclear. This CDR3 contains 12 residues. V lost 5 bases and J 5 bases, leaving 7 bases between the germline ends. In germline, CDR1 is MDHEN, CDR2 SYDVKM. The CDR3 region is CASSPPYQPQHF. The CDR3 bases are TGTGCCAGCAGTCCCCCGTATCAGCCCCAGCATTTT.

The rearrangement links TRBV19 to TRBJ1-1, with D perhaps matching TRBD1 (5 bases). The CDR3 covers 13 residues. The germline V and J ends were trimmed by 10 bases and 0 bases, with 12 bases remaining between them. The V gene's germline CDR1 is LNHDA and CDR2 SQIVND (reference sequence). As DNA, the CDR3 is TGTGCCACCTACGACAGAATGAACACTGAAGCTTTCTTT. The encoded protein is CATYDRMNTEAFF.

This clone was seen a single time. The rearrangement joins TRBV29-1 to TRBJ2-7; D is unresolved. The germline CDR1 and CDR2 sequences are SQVTM and ANQGSEA. The CDR3 totals 11 residues. Deletions cut 6 bases from V and 2 bases from J, with 8 bases between. CDR3 nucleotides: TGCAGCGTCCTTCTTACCTACGAGCAGTACTTC. Translated, it gives CSVLLTYEQYF.

V usage is TRBV6-1 and J usage is TRBJ2-3; 9 bases agree with TRBD2. The ends lost 7 bases at V and 4 bases at J; junction bases unmatched: 9. The CDR3 runs to 15 residues. Germline CDR1 and CDR2: MNHNS and SASEGT. This chain's CDR3 is CASKPGLAWSDTQYF. Written as DNA, the CDR3 is TGTGCCAGCAAACCGGGACTAGCTTGGTCAGATACGCAGTATTTT.

V and J are TRBV28 and TRBJ1-1, with no clear D. With 5 bases removed from V and 0 bases from J, the gap between germline ends came to 10 bases. The germline V gene encodes CDR1 MDHEN and CDR2 SYDVKM. CDR3 length: 14 residues. Here the CDR3 DNA reads TGTGCCAGCAGTAGAATCGGGATGAACACTGAAGCTTTCTTT. This gives the protein CASSRIGMNTEAFF.

This clone was observed once. This sequence joins TRBV28 and TRBJ2-1, with 7 bases that match TRBD2. The junction had 6 bases not matched to a gene; V was cut back by 2 bases and J by 2 bases. This CDR3 is 16 amino acids long. Germline lookup yields CDR1 MDHEN and CDR2 SYDVKM. The CDR3 is CASSLDEREPYNEQFF. In nucleotides, the CDR3 is TGTGCCAGCAGTTTAGATGAGCGGGAACCCTACAATGAGCAGTTCTTC.

This clone was observed once. The chain has TRBV9 and TRBJ2-1, with 11 nucleotides matching TRBD2. V was clipped by 4 bases and J by 8 bases; unmatched bases: 11. The CDR3 spans 16 residues. Looked up from germline, CDR1 is SGDLS and CDR2 is YYNGEE. CDR3 sequence reads: CASSTSGSNSRDEQFF. For the CDR3, the DNA is TGTGCCAGCAGCACTAGCGGGAGCAACTCCAGGGATGAGCAGTTCTTC.

The genes are TRBV14 and TRBJ2-7; D is unclear. Trimming removed 0 bases from V and 2 bases from J, with 11 bases in between. This CDR3 has 15 amino acids. Looked up from germline, CDR1 is SGHDN and CDR2 is FVKESK. The CDR3 DNA reads TGTGCCAGCAGCCAAGATCGGACGACCACCTACGAGCAGTACTTC. Residues: CASSQDRTTTYEQYF.

The chain couples TRBV14 to TRBJ1-1, with 10 bases lining up with TRBD1. The V segment lost 5 bases and the J segment 1 base; nucleotides outside the gene matches: 10. Germline V CDR1 and CDR2: SGHDN, FVKESK. The CDR3 length is 17 residues. The CDR3: CASSGRTGGVKNTEAFF. The CDR3 nucleotides read TGTGCCAGCAGCGGGCGGACAGGGGGTGTAAAGAACACTGAAGCTTTCTTT.

V is TRBV10-3 and J is TRBJ2-2; 9 bases map to TRBD2. The CDR3 totals 14 residues. Looked up from germline, CDR1 is ENHRY and CDR2 is SYGVKD. With 7 bases clipped from V and 1 base from J, the junction kept 1 base outside the gene matches. CDR3 coding DNA: TGTGCCATCAAACTAGCGGGGAACACCGGGGAGCTGTTTTTT. Translating it yields CAIKLAGNTGELFF.

This clone was recorded once. The V and J genes are TRBV11-2 and TRBJ1-1, with D hard to call. Germline-derived CDR1 and CDR2 are SGHAT and FQNNGV. The ends were cut back, 1 base at V and 4 bases at J, with 7 bases in the middle. The CDR3 sequence is 13 residues long. CDR3 sequence: CASSLVSSTEAFF. CDR3 nucleotide sequence: TGTGCCAGCAGCTTAGTGTCCAGCACTGAAGCTTTCTTT.

This chain uses TRBV19 with TRBJ2-7; D unclear. Trimming took 0 bases from V and 4 from J, leaving 13 bases between them. This CDR3 spans 15 amino acids. CDR1 and CDR2 (germline): LNHDA, SQIVND (reference sequence). The CDR3, as DNA: TGTGCCAGTAGTATAGACGGCTCGAACCGGTACGAGCAGTACTTC. Encoded protein: CASSIDGSNRYEQYF.

This rearrangement joins TRBV30 to TRBJ2-1; D perhaps matches TRBD2 (5 bases). The germline V gene encodes CDR1 GTSNPN and CDR2 SVGIG (reference sequence). The CDR3 consists of 14 residues. Deletions cut 0 bases from V and 4 bases from J, with 10 bases between. In DNA form, the CDR3 reads TGTGCCTGGAGTGTAGGCGGGTTTTACAATGAGCAGTTCTTC. Its translation: CAWSVGGFYNEQFF.

This sequence joins TRBV27 and TRBJ2-1, with D tentatively TRBD2 (6 bases). Looked up from germline, CDR1 is MNHEY and CDR2 is SMNVEV (reference sequence). The CDR3 consists of 13 residues. V lost 7 bases and J 4 bases, leaving 11 bases between the germline ends. The CDR3, as DNA: TGTGCCAGCACCAGGACTAATTACAATGAGCAGTTCTTC. Translated, it gives CASTRTNYNEQFF.

The chain recombines TRBV7-8 with TRBJ2-7; tentatively, D is TRBD1 (5 bases). Looked up from germline, CDR1 is SGHVS and CDR2 is FQNEAQ. Between the trimmed V and J ends, which lost 1 base and 5 bases, there was a span of 9 bases. The CDR3 is 13 residues long. The CDR3 loop is CASSLDRTHEQYF. The CDR3 DNA reads as TGTGCCAGCAGCTTAGACAGGACGCACGAGCAGTACTTC.

The V gene is TRBV5-1, the J gene TRBJ2-5; possibly TRBD2 for D (5 bases). This CDR3 is built from 14 residues. From germline, CDR1 is SGHRS and CDR2 YFSETQ. V was clipped by 0 bases and J by 5 bases, with 11 bases between them. CDR3 protein: CASSLAGIRETQYF. CDR3 sequence (DNA): TGCGCCAGCAGCTTGGCCGGGATCCGGGAGACCCAGTACTTC.

CDR3 DNA: TGTGCCAGCAGTTCGGGACAGGGTGAGCTGCCCCAGCATTTT. Translated, it gives CASSSGQGELPQHF. The chain links TRBV6-6 to TRBJ1-5; TRBD1 aligns across 9 bases. Trimming took 4 bases from V and 9 from J; bases not matched to a gene: 7. CDR1 and CDR2 from the germline V gene are MNHNY and SVGAGI (reference sequence). The CDR3 runs 14 residues.

CDR3 bases: TGTGCCAGCAGCCATTCCGGGACTAGCGGAAATGAGCAGTTCTTC. As protein: CASSHSGTSGNEQFF. The chain carries TRBV9 and TRBJ2-1, with 11 bases that match TRBD2. The V gene end was trimmed by 4 bases and the J gene end by 7 bases; junction bases not matched to a gene: 7. Germline CDR1 and CDR2: SGDLS and YYNGEE. The CDR3 has 15 residues.

This chain uses TRBV27 with TRBJ2-3; 10 positions match TRBD1. The germline V gene encodes CDR1 MNHEY and CDR2 SMNVEV (reference sequence). The length of the CDR3 is 14 residues. V lost 4 bases, J lost 6 bases, and 4 bases stayed unmatched. Here the CDR3 DNA reads TGTGCCAGCAGTTCGACAGGGGGCGCGGATACGCAGTATTTT. It yields the protein CASSSTGGADTQYF.